This paragraph reports one T cell receptor (beta chain). Its specificity is not known. The sample originates from a study of T cell responses to AZD1222 COVID-19 vaccine. Study findings and constraints: There were repertoire samples only from the period after the peak T cell response. Increases in Spike-specific TCR breadth and depth were seen after two AZD1222 doses.

Assay used: immunoSEQ multiplex PCR; TCRdb lists only in-frame clones, some missing. The table lists fewer than 120,000 clones, around nine tenths of them singletons. From germline, CDR1 is LGHDT and CDR2 YNNKEL (reference sequence). The V end was cut by 0 bases, the J end by 4 bases, with 9 bases between. The CDR3 length is 15 residues. This chain connects TRBV3-1 (or the pseudogene TRBV3-2) to TRBJ2-2; a possible D gene is TRBD1 (5 bases). The sample consisted of peripheral blood, taken 28 days after the second AZD1222 dose. This TCR was sampled from an adult who received the AZD1222 COVID-19 vaccine. The CDR3 region has the DNA TGTGCCAGCAGCCAAGAACCACAGGCCACCGGGGAGCTGTTTTTT. This sequence encodes CASSQEPQATGELFF.